Below, 9 T cell receptor beta chains from the same sample are listed, as sequenced in a study of T cells in women clearing cervical HPV infection. Generated by immunoSEQ multiplex PCR, the TCRdb table keeps only in-frame clones and is missing some. Its clone listing holds tens of thousands of clones. Sequencing was performed on blood buffy coat. The receptors were sampled from a woman aged 18 to 75 with a cervical HPV16 infection that either progressed to CIN3+ or cleared (not recorded which).

Remarks on this clone: Read data end 3 residues before the CDR3 end; the end is taken from the germline J gene. The V gene is TRBV19, the J gene TRBJ1-2; 7 bases align to TRBD1. Germline-derived CDR1 and CDR2 are LNHDA and SQIVND (reference sequence). This CDR3 comprises 14 residues. The part of the CDR3 DNA that was read is TGTGCCAGTAGTCCCCGACAGGGATTTTACGAC. It specifies CASSPRQGFYD. The CDR3, in full, reads CASSPRQGFYDYTF.

For this clone: The sequenced fragment ends 3 residues before the CDR3 boundary, so the rest is inferred from the germline J gene. The rearrangement joins TRBV20-1 to TRBJ2-2; D gene ambiguous. This CDR3 has 16 residues. Trimming left V 0 bases short and J 0 bases short, with 11 bases between. Per the germline V gene, CDR1 is DFQATT and CDR2 is SNEGSKA (reference sequence). The CDR3 region is CSARDMRVANTGELFF. CDR3 DNA (partial): TGCAGTGCTAGAGATATGCGCGTAGCGAACACCGGGGAG.

On this clone: The read ends 3 residues shy of where the CDR3 ends; the end is completed using the germline J gene. V is TRBV18 and J is TRBJ2-4, with a weak D call TRBD1 (6 bases). The CDR3 has 15 residues. The germline CDR1 and CDR2 sequences are KGHSH and LQKENI. CDR3 bases read: TGTGCCAGCTCACGAGGGACACGGTTTGACTCAGGT. Protein: CASSRGTRFDSG. The full CDR3 is CASSRGTRFDSGQYF.

In the case of this clone: The read is 3 residues too short to cover the CDR3 end, so that end is filled in from the germline J gene. V is TRBV29-1 and J is TRBJ1-4, with TRBD1 matching 8 bases. The CDR3 sequence is 13 residues long. CDR1 is SQVTM and CDR2 is ANQGSEA in the germline V gene. V was pared by 6 bases and J by 7 bases, with 7 bases of the junction left unmatched. The CDR3 reads CSVRTGTGEKLFF. Incomplete CDR3 DNA: TGCAGCGTGCGGACAGGGACCGGTGAAAAA.

In the case of this clone: The missing CDR3 end, 3 residues past where the read stops, is filled in from the germline J gene. This chain connects TRBV6-1 to TRBJ2-3; 7 bases agree with TRBD2. This CDR3 is 15 amino acids long. Germline loops: CDR1 MNHNS, CDR2 SASEGT. Trimming at V came to 4 bases and at J to 6 bases, leaving 10 bases not matched to a gene. CDR3: CASSGSGAFWDTQYF. Incomplete CDR3 DNA: TGTGCCAGCAGTGGAAGCGGGGCCTTCTGGGATACG.

Points on this clone: The sequence runs out 3 residues before the end of the CDR3; the remainder is reconstructed from the germline J gene. The chain links TRBV18 to TRBJ2-1, with TRBD2 matching over 10 bases. This CDR3 has 19 residues. The ends lost 4 bases at V and 0 bases at J; junction bases unmatched: 12. Germline CDR1 is KGHSH and CDR2 is LQKENI. The CDR3 loop reads CASSLSGGPWGSSYNEQFF. The part of the CDR3 DNA that was read is TGTGCCAGCTCACTTAGCGGGGGGCCTTGGGGGAGCTCCTACAATGAG.

Concerning this clone itself: With the read ending 3 residues before the CDR3 end, the germline J gene is used to fill in that end. The chain joins TRBV18 to TRBJ1-2; 8 nucleotides align to TRBD1. CDR1 and CDR2 (germline): KGHSH, LQKENI. The CDR3 extends over 14 amino acids. The CDR3 sequence: CASSLDRGGNDYTF. The DNA read from the CDR3 is TGTGCCAGCTCACTCGACAGGGGAGGCAATGAC.

About this clone: The DNA ends 3 residues before the CDR3 does, and the rest of the CDR3 is filled in from the germline J gene. V gene TRBV29-1 combines with J gene TRBJ2-1; TRBD2 agrees at 8 bases. This CDR3 region has 15 residues. The V segment lost 7 bases and the J segment 3 bases; nucleotides outside the gene matches: 11. The germline gives CDR1 SQVTM, CDR2 ANQGSEA. CDR3 DNA (partial): TGCAGCGCCCTCAGGCCGGCGGGGGGCTACAATGAG. Protein product: CSALRPAGGYNE. The whole CDR3 sequence is CSALRPAGGYNEQFF.

CDR3: CASSLGVAVGAGELFF. CDR3 DNA (partial): TGCGCCAGCAGCTTGGGAGTGGCGGTAGGGGCCGGGGAG. V and J are TRBV5-1 and TRBJ2-2, with D perhaps TRBD1 (5 bases). The sequenced fragment ends 3 residues before the CDR3 boundary, so the rest is inferred from the germline J gene. Trimming shortened V by 0 bases and J by 6 bases, and 15 bases separated the two germline ends. The CDR3 covers 16 residues. Germline V gene sequence: CDR1 SGHRS, CDR2 YFSETQ.